The 27 T cell receptor beta chains below all came from one sample that was sequenced in a study of T cells in women clearing cervical HPV infection. Using immunoSEQ multiplex PCR, the repertoire was profiled, and TCRdb retains in-frame clones only, with some absent. Its table records approximately 37,000 clones. Sample: blood buffy coat. The origin of the receptors is a woman between 18 and 75 years old with a cervical HPV16 infection that either progressed to CIN3+ or cleared (not recorded which).

On this clone itself: Coverage ceases 3 residues before the CDR3 finishes, and the germline J gene fills in the end. The rearrangement uses TRBV19 and TRBJ2-4, with 7 bases that match TRBD1. Germline CDR1 and CDR2: LNHDA and SQIVND (reference sequence). The CDR3 loop spans 15 amino acids. The CDR3 sequence: CASTLDREINYGQYF. The sequenced CDR3 bases are TGTGCCAGTACCCTCGACAGGGAGATCAACTATGGT.

With respect to this clone: Read sequence stops 3 residues before the CDR3 end, and the germline J gene provides the missing end. This chain joins TRBV11-2 and TRBJ2-7, with D perhaps matching TRBD1 or TRBD2 (6 bases each). The V end was cut by 5 bases, the J end by 3 bases, with 11 bases between. Germline loops: CDR1 SGHAT, CDR2 FQNNGV. The CDR3 loop spans 13 amino acids. The DNA read from the CDR3 is TGTGCCAGCAGCGCGGGACAAGTCTACGAG. Its translation: CASSAGQVYE. The full CDR3 reads CASSAGQVYEQYF.

Comments on this clone: With the read ending 3 residues before the CDR3 end, the germline J gene is used to fill in that end. The chain is built from TRBV6-2 or TRBV6-3 and TRBJ1-2; a weak D match, TRBD1 (6 bases). The CDR3 spans 16 residues. Trimming cost V 1 base and J 0 bases, with 12 bases left between them. The V gene's germline CDR1 is MNHEY and CDR2 SVGEGT. The CDR3 here is CASSYFTGKPNYGYTF. The DNA read from the CDR3 is TGTGCCAGCAGTTACTTCACAGGGAAGCCTAACTATGGC.

The part of the CDR3 DNA that was read is TGTGCCAGCAGACCCGGACAGGGGGGCTTAGGGACC. It specifies CASRPGQGGLGT. The CDR3 as a whole reads CASRPGQGGLGTQYF. The rearrangement uses TRBV7-8 and TRBJ2-5, with TRBD1 identical over 10 bases. The read halts 3 residues ahead of the CDR3 end, with the missing end drawn from the germline J gene. The CDR3 is 15 residues long. V lost 6 bases to trimming and J lost 7 bases; unmatched junction nucleotides: 11. In germline, CDR1 is SGHVS, CDR2 FQNEAQ.

Remarks on this clone: The read halts 3 residues ahead of the CDR3 end, with the missing end drawn from the germline J gene. J is TRBJ1-4 and V is TRBV2; D might be TRBD1 (6 bases). The CDR3 is made up of 14 amino acids. Germline V gene data show CDR1 as SNHLY and CDR2 as FYNNEI. Deletions cut 6 bases from V and 2 bases from J, with 10 bases between. The chain's CDR3 is CASRTGSTNEKLFF. The sequenced CDR3 bases are TGTGCCAGCAGAACAGGGTCGACTAATGAAAAA.

Remarks on this clone: The read halts 3 residues ahead of the CDR3 end, with the missing end drawn from the germline J gene. This chain links TRBV2 with TRBJ2-2; D not certain. Looked up from germline, CDR1 is SNHLY and CDR2 is FYNNEI. The CDR3 contains 12 residues. The CDR3: CASSDSVEKLFF. The covered CDR3 bases are TGTGCCAGCAGTGATTCCGTAGAAAAG. Variable domain in full (rest from reference TRBV2 and TRBJ2-2): EPEVTQTPSHQVTQMGQEVILRCVPISNHLYFYWYRQILGQKVEFLVSFYNNEISEKSEIFDDQFSVERPDGSNFTLKIRSTKLEDSAMYFCASSDSVEKLFFGEGSRLTVL.

Details on this clone: The CDR3 extends 3 residues past the end of the read, so its final part is completed from the germline J gene. Other nucleotide sequences from this sample produce the same CDR3. The rearrangement links TRBV29-1 to TRBJ1-3; 7 bases map to TRBD1. With V trimmed by 8 bases and J by 0 bases, 16 bases remained unmatched. Germline V gene sequence: CDR1 SQVTM, CDR2 ANQGSEA. The CDR3 is 17 residues long. CDR3 region: CSSRYWGTASSGNTIYF. CDR3 DNA (partial): TGCAGCTCTCGATACTGGGGGACAGCGAGCTCTGGAAACACC.

Comments on this clone: Coverage ceases 3 residues before the CDR3 finishes, and the germline J gene fills in the end. J is TRBJ2-5 and V is TRBV20-1, with 8 bases aligning to TRBD1. The trim removed 5 bases at V and 5 bases at J, leaving 7 bases unmatched. Germline V gives CDR1 DFQATT, CDR2 SNEGSKA (reference sequence). CDR3 size: 13 residues. Partial CDR3 DNA: TGCAGTGCTCCCCAGGGGGCGCGTGAGACC. Encoded protein: CSAPQGARET. The complete CDR3 reads CSAPQGARETQYF.

On this clone: The sequenced fragment ends 3 residues before the CDR3 boundary, so the rest is inferred from the germline J gene. The chain uses TRBV7-2 and TRBJ1-1; D gene ambiguous. This CDR3 is 13 amino acids long. CDR1 is SGHTA and CDR2 is FQGNSA in the germline V gene. The part of the CDR3 DNA that was read is TGTGCCAGCAGCTTATACGGCACAGATACG. Translation: CASSLYGTDT. The entire CDR3 sequence reads CASSLYGTDTAFF.

In the case of this clone: The CDR3 end is not reached by the read, which stops 3 residues before it; the germline J gene fills it in. Other DNA sequences of this sample code for an identical CDR3. The V gene is TRBV29-1, the J gene TRBJ1-2; 8 nucleotides align to TRBD1. The germline CDR1 and CDR2 sequences are SQVTM and ANQGSEA. The CDR3 length is 12 residues. The sequenced part of the CDR3 DNA is TGCAGCGTTGCTACTACAGGGGGAGGC. It yields the protein CSVATTGGG. The whole CDR3 protein reads CSVATTGGGYTF.

About this clone: The CDR3 end is not reached by the read, which stops 3 residues before it; the germline J gene fills it in. The genes are TRBV20-1 and TRBJ2-2; 10 positions match TRBD2. V lost 0 bases and J lost 3; bases outside the gene matches: 4. CDR1 is DFQATT, CDR2 SNEGSKA, per germline (reference sequence). CDR3 length equals 16 residues. The CDR3 protein is CSARDGTSADTGELFF. The DNA read from the CDR3 is TGCAGTGCTAGAGATGGGACTAGCGCGGACACCGGGGAG.

Turning to this clone: The sequenced fragment ends 3 residues before the CDR3 boundary, so the rest is inferred from the germline J gene. The genes are TRBV10-3 and TRBJ2-3; 7 bases are a match to TRBD1. Germline values: CDR1 ENHRY, CDR2 SYGVKD. V dropped 6 bases and J dropped 3; count of bases not matched to a gene: 3. The CDR3 totals 13 residues. The CDR3 DNA, read in part, is TGTGCCATCAGATTACAGGGGACAGATACG. Its protein product is CAIRLQGTDT. The whole CDR3 protein is CAIRLQGTDTQYF.

A remark on this clone: The observed sequence ends 3 residues before the CDR3 terminus, with the missing tail filled in from the germline J gene. The chain combines TRBV19 with TRBJ1-4; TRBD1 matches at 10 bases. There are 15 residues in the CDR3. The germline V gene has CDR1 LNHDA and CDR2 SQIVND (reference sequence). CDR3 loop: CASSMGTGENSPLFF. The CDR3 DNA, read in part, is TGTGCCAGTAGTATGGGGACAGGGGAGAATTCACCA.

Details on this clone: The CDR3 extends 3 residues past the end of the read, so its final part is completed from the germline J gene. The V and J genes are TRBV10-2 and TRBJ1-5; 7 positions agree with TRBD1. The CDR3 is 16 residues long. V was pared by 2 bases and J by 5 bases, with 9 bases of the junction left unmatched. Germline V CDR1 and CDR2: WSHSY, SAAADI. CDR3 DNA (partial): TGCGCCAGCAGTGAGCCTGACAGGGATTTTGATCAGCCC. Its translation is CASSEPDRDFDQP. In full, the CDR3 reads CASSEPDRDFDQPQHF.

Turning to this clone: The junction departs from germline at one end; a sequencing error may be responsible. The CDR3 end falls 3 residues outside the read, so it is completed with the germline J gene. The chain is built from TRBV10-3 and TRBJ1-2; 8 bases line up with TRBD1. Germline V gene sequence: CDR1 ENHRY, CDR2 SYGVKD. This CDR3 spans 13 amino acids. The CDR3 loop reads CAVSADRGYGYTF. The CDR3 bases that were read are TGTGCCGTCAGTGCAGACAGGGGCTATGGC.

To note about this clone: Sequencing ends 3 residues short of the CDR3 end; the germline J gene provides the rest. The rearrangement uses TRBV10-3 and TRBJ2-5; TRBD2 matches at 16 bases. CDR1 is ENHRY and CDR2 is SYGVKD in the germline V gene. The CDR3 runs 18 residues. V lost 2 bases and J lost 6; bases outside the gene matches: 9. The sequenced CDR3 bases are TGTGCCATCAGTGAGCGGGGACTAGCGGGAGGGAGGGGGAAGACC. It encodes CAISERGLAGGRGKT. The entire CDR3 protein is CAISERGLAGGRGKTQYF.

Turning to this clone: The read ends 3 residues shy of where the CDR3 ends; the end is completed using the germline J gene. The rearrangement links TRBV9 to TRBJ2-5; TRBD2 agrees at 12 bases. CDR3 length: 17 amino acids. In germline, CDR1 is SGDLS, CDR2 YYNGEE. Trimming cost V 3 bases and J 1 base; bases outside gene matches: 7. The part of the CDR3 DNA that was read is TGTGCCAGCAGCGGGGTTCCGGGACTAGCGGGCCAAGAGACC. Translation: CASSGVPGLAGQET. The full CDR3 sequence reads CASSGVPGLAGQETQYF. The full variable domain, in which reference TRBV9 and TRBJ2-5 provide the parts outside the CDR3, is DSGVTQTPKHLITATGQRVTLRCSPRSGDLSVYWYQQSLDQGLQFLIQYYNGEERAKGNILERFSAQQFPDLHSELNLSSLELGDSALYFCASSGVPGLAGQETQYFGPGTRLLVL.

For this clone: The observed sequence ends 3 residues before the CDR3 terminus, with the missing tail filled in from the germline J gene. The V and J genes are TRBV19 and TRBJ1-2, with D perhaps TRBD1 (6 bases). From germline, CDR1 is LNHDA and CDR2 SQIVND (reference sequence). The CDR3 contains 15 residues. The CDR3 sequence: CASSRVRDTFNDYTF. CDR3 bases read: TGTGCCAGTAGTAGGGTCCGGGACACCTTCAATGAC.

In the case of this clone: The read ends 3 residues before the CDR3 terminus; that terminus is restored from the germline J gene. The chain couples TRBV20-1 to TRBJ2-7; 7 bases are shared with TRBD2. The CDR3 length is 15 residues. Germline V lookup: CDR1 DFQATT, CDR2 SNEGSKA (reference sequence). V lost 6 bases to trimming and J lost 3 bases; unmatched junction nucleotides: 14. The covered CDR3 bases are TGCAGTGCAGTGCCCCCTAGCGGCTTGATCTACGAG. It encodes CSAVPPSGLIYE. The complete CDR3 reads CSAVPPSGLIYEQYF.

For this clone: The CDR3 extends 3 residues past the end of the read, so its final part is completed from the germline J gene. This chain joins TRBV5-1 and TRBJ2-7; D gene ambiguous. The V end was cut by 3 bases, the J end by 1 base, with 8 bases between. Germline CDR1 reads SGHRS; CDR2 reads YFSETQ. This CDR3 spans 13 amino acids. CDR3 bases read: TGCGCCAGCAGCTCTACAGCTTCCTACGAG. It is translated as CASSSTASYE. The full-length CDR3 reads as CASSSTASYEQYF.

This clone registers medium-sized by frequency. The read ends 3 residues before the CDR3 terminus; that terminus is restored from the germline J gene. This chain links TRBV29-1 with TRBJ2-7, with TRBD1 matching over 9 bases. Germline values: CDR1 SQVTM, CDR2 ANQGSEA. Trimming took 6 bases from V and 6 from J; bases not matched to a gene: 6. This CDR3 region has 12 residues. The sequenced part of the CDR3 DNA is TGCAGCGTAATAACAGGGGGCGGCGAG. Translation: CSVITGGGE. The full CDR3 protein reads CSVITGGGEQYF.

In regard to this clone: One end of the junction does not line up with germline, which may come from a read error. The CDR3 goes on 3 residues after the read ends, and that part is filled in from the germline J gene. The chain uses TRBV29-1 and TRBJ2-2; TRBD1 aligns across 7 bases. The CDR3 extends over 14 amino acids. CDR1 and CDR2 from the germline V gene are SQVTM and ANQGSEA. This CDR3 is CSVEGGARAGELFF. CDR3 bases read: TGCAGCGTGGAAGGGGGCGCCCGGGCCGGGGAG.

Remarks on this clone: The read comes to an end 3 residues before the CDR3 does, leaving the germline J gene to fill in the end. The rearrangement links TRBV11-2 to TRBJ2-4; perhaps TRBD1 as D (6 bases). Germline lookup yields CDR1 SGHAT and CDR2 FQNNGV. The CDR3 is made up of 11 amino acids. The sequenced CDR3 bases are TGTGCCAGCAGCTACAGGGACGGT. This sequence encodes CASSYRDG. The CDR3 reads in full as CASSYRDGQYF. The whole variable domain, remainder taken from reference TRBV11-2 and TRBJ2-4, is EAGVAQSPRYKIIEKRQSVAFWCNPISGHATLYWYQQILGQGPKLLIQFQNNGVVDDSQLPKDRFSAERLKGVDSTLKIQPAKLEDSAVYLCASSYRDGQYFGAGTRLSVL.

Comments on this clone: The DNA ends 3 residues before the CDR3 does, and the rest of the CDR3 is filled in from the germline J gene. The gene calls are TRBV5-1 and TRBJ2-1; D not resolved. This CDR3 spans 14 amino acids. V shed 0 bases and J shed 3 bases, with 7 bases lying between them. Germline assignment: CDR1 SGHRS and CDR2 YFSETQ. The part of the CDR3 DNA that was read is TGCGCCAGCAGCTTGGTAGAGCTCTACAATGAG. The encoded protein is CASSLVELYNE. The full CDR3 protein reads CASSLVELYNEQFF.

On this clone: The CDR3 extends 3 residues past the end of the read, so its final part is completed from the germline J gene. The genes are TRBV28 and TRBJ2-7; TRBD2 aligns across 7 bases. The J segment lost 0 bases and the V segment lost 8 bases, leaving 10 bases of the junction unmatched. This CDR3 has 15 residues. Germline V lookup: CDR1 MDHEN, CDR2 SYDVKM. CDR3 bases read: TGTGCCAGCTCCTACCTACGCGGGAGCTCCTACGAG. It is translated as CASSYLRGSSYE. The complete CDR3 protein is CASSYLRGSSYEQYF.

About this clone: The germline gene is not matched at one end of the junction; a read error may be the cause. Distinct nucleotide sequences in the sample also encode this CDR3. CDR3 DNA, as far as it was read: TGTGCCAGCAGTGAAGCCCAGGGAGCCTCTGGAAACACT. It codes for CASSEAQGASGNT. The entire CDR3 reads CASSEAQGASGNTIYF. V is TRBV6-1 and J is TRBJ1-3, with a possible D match to TRBD1 (5 bases). The read ends 3 residues before the CDR3 terminus; that terminus is restored from the germline J gene. The length of the CDR3 is 16 residues. Germline assignment: CDR1 MNHNS and CDR2 SASEGT.

Concerning this clone itself: The read ends 3 residues early relative to the CDR3; the germline J gene fills the gap. This sequence joins TRBV7-8 and TRBJ2-3, with 10 bases identical to TRBD1. This CDR3 is built from 16 residues. Germline assignment: CDR1 SGHVS and CDR2 FQNEAQ. The CDR3 protein is CASSSFGQGGYQPQYF. The part of the CDR3 DNA that was read is TGTGCCAGCAGCTCATTTGGACAGGGGGGATATCAGCCG.